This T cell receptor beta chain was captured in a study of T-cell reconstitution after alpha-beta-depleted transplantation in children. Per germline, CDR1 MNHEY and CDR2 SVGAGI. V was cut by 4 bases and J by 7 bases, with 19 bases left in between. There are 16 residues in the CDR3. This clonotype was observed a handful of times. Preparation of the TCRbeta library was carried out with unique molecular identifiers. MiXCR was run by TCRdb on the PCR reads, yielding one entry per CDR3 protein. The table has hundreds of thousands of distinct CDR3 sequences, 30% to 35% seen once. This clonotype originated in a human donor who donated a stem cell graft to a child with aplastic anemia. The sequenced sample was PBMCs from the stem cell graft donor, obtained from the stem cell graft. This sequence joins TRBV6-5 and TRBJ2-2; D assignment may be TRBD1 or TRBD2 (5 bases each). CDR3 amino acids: CASSSPTRAGGGELFF. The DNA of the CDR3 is TGTGCCAGCAGTTCCCCCACCCGTGCTGGGGGCGGGGAGCTGTTTTTT.